The 2 T cell receptor beta chains below all came from one sample that was sequenced in a study of response to subunit inactivated influenza vaccine. Via MiXCR, TCRdb re-called the RT-PCR reads, giving one row per CDR3 protein. The table lists some 800,000 distinct CDR3 sequences, around 21% of them singletons. The specimen comprised PBMCs from blood, sampled 5 days after vaccination. These receptors came from a man aged 45-65 years who received an inactivated influenza vaccine.

This clonotype was seen ten or more times. The CDR3 loop is CASSEAAATDTQYF. The CDR3 bases are TGCGCCAGCAGTGAGGCGGCAGCAACAGATACGCAGTATTTT. This chain uses TRBV10-1 with TRBJ2-3; the D is unclear. The ends were cut back, 2 bases at V and 3 bases at J, with 9 bases in the middle. The CDR3 totals 14 residues. Germline CDR1 is WNHNN and CDR2 is SYGVQD (reference sequence).

The V gene is TRBV5-1, the J gene TRBJ2-1; 10 positions agree with TRBD1. The CDR3 extends over 14 amino acids. V shed 3 bases, J shed 9 bases, and the junction held 6 bases outside the gene matches. CDR1 and CDR2 (germline): SGHRS, YFSETQ. The CDR3 DNA is TGCGCCAGCAGCTCCGGACAGGGGGTGGCTGAGCAGTTCTTC. Residues: CASSSGQGVAEQFF.